What follows are 9 T cell receptor beta chains derived from one specimen sequenced in a study of blood T cell repertoires in COVID-19. The method was immunoSEQ multiplex PCR; TCRdb's version includes in-frame clones alone and lacks a portion of them. The sample records some 85,000 clones, around 80% being singletons. The material sequenced was peripheral blood. These receptors originate from an elderly woman with active or convalescent COVID-19.

The gene calls are TRBV7-8 and TRBJ2-3; TRBD1 aligns across 8 bases. This CDR3 comprises 15 residues. Unmatched junction bases numbered 8, after V lost 7 bases and J lost 2 bases. Germline CDR1 is SGHVS and CDR2 is FQNEAQ. The CDR3 spells CASTKGRGPTDTQYF. The DNA for the CDR3 is TGTGCCAGCACGAAGGGCAGGGGGCCCACAGATACGCAGTATTTT.

The chain uses TRBV7-2 and TRBJ1-2, with TRBD1 as a possible D gene (6 bases). Germline loops: CDR1 SGHTA, CDR2 FQGNSA. Trimming cost V 5 bases and J 2 bases, with 15 bases left between them. The CDR3 runs 15 residues. CDR3 sequence (DNA): TGTGCCAGCAGCCAAACAGGGTTTGTGAACTATGGCTACACCTTC. It encodes CASSQTGFVNYGYTF.

V gene TRBV5-1 combines with J gene TRBJ2-3, with a possible D match to TRBD2 (5 bases). The CDR3 covers 15 residues. Per the germline V gene, CDR1 is SGHRS and CDR2 is YFSETQ. V was pared by 0 bases and J by 2 bases, with 10 bases between. The CDR3 region has the DNA TGCGCCAGCAGCTTGGGACTAAGAAACACAGATACGCAGTATTTT. This translates into CASSLGLRNTDTQYF.

A few counts support this clone. This chain uses TRBV6-5 with TRBJ1-1, with unresolved D. Germline V gives CDR1 MNHEY, CDR2 SVGAGI. V shed 2 bases and J shed 4 bases, with 11 bases lying between them. The CDR3 is 14 amino acids. The CDR3 DNA follows: TGTGCCAGCAGTTACGGCGGCGGCGTCACTGAAGCTTTCTTT. Its translation: CASSYGGGVTEAFF.

The rearrangement joins TRBV30 to TRBJ2-5, with D possibly being TRBD1 (6 bases). CDR1 is GTSNPN, CDR2 SVGIG, per germline (reference sequence). V was shortened by 3 bases and J by 5 bases, with 13 bases between the two germline ends. This CDR3 is built from 13 residues. CDR3 sequence: CAWRTGGFETQYF. CDR3 DNA sequence: TGTGCCTGGAGGACAGGAGGTTTTGAGACCCAGTACTTC.

The chain carries TRBV6-2 or TRBV6-3 and TRBJ2-2; 9 nucleotides match TRBD1. Losses at the gene ends were 2 bases for V and 3 bases for J; bases not matched to a gene: 4. CDR1 and CDR2 (germline): MNHEY, SVGEGT. The CDR3 loop spans 16 amino acids. The CDR3 here is CASSYKDRGYTGELFF. CDR3 in DNA: TGTGCCAGCAGTTACAAGGACAGGGGATACACCGGGGAGCTGTTTTTT.

This clone was counted a few times. The gene calls are TRBV14 and TRBJ1-6; unclear D gene. V lost 1 base to trimming and J lost 9 bases, with 7 bases between them. The CDR3 length is 13 residues. CDR1 and CDR2 from the germline V gene are SGHDN and FVKESK. The CDR3 nucleotides are TGTGCCAGCAGCCAAGGATTCAGTTCACCCCTCCACTTT. Translating it yields CASSQGFSSPLHF.

This clone was recorded many times. The rearrangement uses TRBV6-5 and TRBJ2-3, with TRBD2 as a possible D gene (7 bases). The CDR3 contains 14 residues. CDR1 MNHEY and CDR2 SVGAGI come from the germline V gene. The V and J ends lost 10 bases and 6 bases respectively, with 20 bases between them. The CDR3 nucleotides are TGTGCCACCAGAGGGGGGGGGCTGGGTGATACGCAGTATTTT. Translated, it gives CATRGGGLGDTQYF.

The rearrangement uses TRBV28 and TRBJ2-7, with D maybe TRBD1 (5 bases). The germline V gene has CDR1 MDHEN and CDR2 SYDVKM. The CDR3 extends over 18 amino acids. Trimming stripped 5 bases from V and 0 bases from J, with 23 bases between. The CDR3 DNA reads as TGTGCCAGCAGTCCATGGACACTTTTGCGATTATCCTCCTACGAGCAGTACTTC. Its translation: CASSPWTLLRLSSYEQYF.